This T cell receptor beta chain was documented in a study of STAT5B mutations in CD4+ large granular lymphocyte leukemia. Clones were sequenced by immunoSEQ multiplex PCR, and TCRdb holds only the in-frame ones, with some missing. This repertoire shows 30,000 to 40,000 clones, about 80% found once; its top ten account for approximately 0.6%. This clone was recorded only once. Germline values: CDR1 SGHVS, CDR2 FQNEAQ. This CDR3 is 17 amino acids long. V lost 1 base, J lost 4 bases, and 17 bases lay in between. The receptor's source is a human donor in good health. Sequencing input: CD4+ T cells from blood buffy coats. J is TRBJ2-1 and V is TRBV7-8, with D perhaps TRBD1 (5 bases). CDR3 in DNA: TGTGCCAGCAGCTTAGGAGGTATAGGGGCCGCTTACAATGAGCAGTTCTTC. This codes for CASSLGGIGAAYNEQFF.